This entry is about one T cell receptor (beta chain). Its antigen is undetermined. This record belongs to a study of T cell repertoires in cytomegalovirus infection. Whole-study context: Recently described HLA-C-restricted plus well-studied HLA-B-restricted CMV epitopes were used. Signatures in public TCR beta sequences pointed to both CMV infection and matching HLA type. Study results and caveats: Dominating the ex vivo response were TCR beta clonotypes that were CMV-specific and HLA-C-restricted. Cumulative frequency of public TCR beta families picked out carriers of CMV plus the relevant HLA.

Germline assignment: CDR1 LGHDT and CDR2 YNNKEL (reference sequence). V was pared by 0 bases and J by 5 bases, with 8 bases between. The CDR3 spans 13 residues. Each CDR3 protein is one row after TCRdb ran MiXCR on the reads. The table records 400,000 to 600,000 distinct CDR3 sequences, roughly 42% of them present only once. This TCR was sampled from a human donor in good health (CMV status not recorded). Some clones in this sample may be carry-over from other donors' samples. The rearrangement uses TRBV3-1 and TRBJ2-7; possible D gene TRBD1, 5 bases. The sequenced sample was cultured PBMCs, obtained from culture after CMV antigen stimulation. Written as DNA, the CDR3 is TGTGCCAGCAGCCAAGATGCAGGGAACGAGCAGTACTTC. As protein: CASSQDAGNEQYF.